The subject of this entry is one T cell receptor (beta chain). Its cognate antigen has yet to be identified. Base qualities are not recorded, but no much larger clone differs from it by a single base. This record comes from a study of blood T cell repertoires in COVID-19 (TCRdb year 2020). With regard to the full study: Collaborator samples came from the United States, Italy and Spain and covered acute and convalescent phases of COVID-19. The prospective study material was composed of cDNA or gDNA derived from T cells, B-cell-depleted T cells, or PBMCs. The dataset comprised deeply sampled blood TCRbeta repertoires from subjects exposed to, actively infected with, or recovered from COVID-19. The repertoires were made available in a free public database intended to serve as a resource for research on the immune response to SARS-CoV-2. The samples were drawn from the first 160 participants of the ongoing ImmuneRACE study and from about 1,200 subjects provided by 6 global collaborators. Nearly every sample came with metadata listing a de-identified subject ID, COVID-19 status, age in years and sex. Where available, HLA class I and class II types were obtained from metadata supplied by the sample provider rather than from assay-based typing. General conclusions and limits of the study: How much clinical and demographic metadata was included differed by source and by participant, and the metadata was provided uncurated.

A second Seattle source provided samples from volunteer blood donors who had recovered from COVID-19. Collaborating institutions collected whole blood in K2EDTA tubes following their own protocols. Collaborator samples were shipped for TCRbeta analysis as frozen whole blood, isolated PBMCs, or DNA extracted from either sample type. TCRbeta CDR3 regions were amplified from genomic DNA by means of the immunoSEQ Assay, a bias-controlled multiplex PCR. The authors' analysis ran thus. The number of nucleated cells in each sample was estimated by amplification of reference gene primers within the assay. To quantify the absolute abundance of each unique TCRbeta CDR3 rearrangement, sequence reads were collapsed and filtered. For each sample, productive Simpson clonality was calculated as the square root of Simpson's diversity index over productive rearrangements. The clones in this table, taken by TCRdb from immuneACCESS, are in-frame only. Not every clone is retained; where verified, under half of the shortfall comes from an unresolved V gene, and the cause of the rest is unknown. That table is the source of V, J and clone size, and D and trimming were worked out from the DNA. The sample table shows about 250,000 clones, and 86% are seen once. Roughly 1.6% of the sample lies in the top ten.

Sequencing used peripheral blood. The sequence was obtained from a woman aged 55-70 years who had recovered from COVID-19.

CDR3 region: CASSITGDFMQYF. The bases are TGTGCCAGCAGCATTACAGGGGATTTTATGCAGTACTTC. The V gene is TRBV11-2 and the J gene is TRBJ2-7, with 7 bases in between that match TRBD1. Taken from the germline V gene, the CDR1 and CDR2 loops are SGHAT and FQNNGV. Spanning cysteine to phenylalanine, the CDR3 consists of 13 amino acids. The entry retains the CDR3 DNA only, 39 bases that are in frame from base 1. From V the trimming removes 5 bases and from J it removes 9 bases, while the gene matches leave 10 bases of the junction unaccounted for.